In this sample, the clone carrying this T cell receptor beta chain turned up once. The age range of participants was roughly 18 to 90 years, with residence in about two dozen US areas. TCRdb keeps only in-frame clones here, not all; method: immunoSEQ multiplex PCR. The repertoire has 200,000 or so clones, roughly nine tenths of them found once; the top ten carry around 2.6%. Germline-derived CDR1 and CDR2 are ENHRY and SYGVKD. CDR3 length equals 16 residues. Trimming removed 10 bases from V and 2 bases from J; junction bases left unmatched: 15. These data come from a study of blood T cell repertoires in COVID-19.

The chain combines TRBV10-3 with TRBJ1-1; 8 nucleotides align to TRBD1. This sequence originates from a woman younger than 45 who had recovered from COVID-19. The source material was PBMCs or T cells enriched from blood (not recorded which). CDR3 nucleotides: TGTGCCACCAAACTCCGGGGACAGGATACTAACACTGAAGCTTTCTTT. Amino acids: CATKLRGQDTNTEAFF.